This T cell receptor (beta chain) is drawn from a study of metastatic and nonmetastatic thyroid tumors. Study-wide background: Thyroid patients, malignant and benign, had repertoires compared across blood and tumor or nodule tissue.

V lost 6 bases, J lost 2 bases, and 20 bases lay in between. Germline assignment: CDR1 MNHEY and CDR2 SVGAGI. CDR3 length equals 18 residues. MiXCR re-clonotyped the PCR reads for TCRdb. Of about 33,000 clones in the sample, 15% to 20% were seen once. This clone was detected a few times. Its matching antigen is unknown. Points from the study as a whole: Malignant thyroid tumors reportedly exceeded benign nodules significantly in TCR beta diversity, with the difference appearing in blood and tumor.

Before thyroid surgery, none of the patients had received any treatment. The material sequenced was blood. This sequence was found in a female donor with papillary thyroid cancer or a benign thyroid nodule (not recorded which). Some clones in this sample may be carry-over from other donors' samples. The chain links TRBV6-5 to TRBJ1-6, with TRBD1 as a possible D gene (6 bases). CDR3 amino acids: CASRPKGGTSPYNSPLHF. The CDR3 DNA reads as TGTGCCAGCAGGCCCAAAGGGGGAACTAGCCCCTATAATTCACCCCTCCACTTT.